This T cell receptor (beta chain) was profiled in a study of T cell responses to AZD1222 COVID-19 vaccine. The repertoire was sequenced with immunoSEQ multiplex PCR; TCRdb's copy has only in-frame clones and lacks some. The profile covers around 130,000 clones, with more than 90% appearing a single time and more than 0.95% taken by the ten largest. The sequencing here drew on peripheral blood, taken 28 days after the second AZD1222 dose. The sequence was obtained from an adult who received the AZD1222 COVID-19 vaccine.

CDR3 bases: TGTGCCAGCAGCCCTCTGGGACGAGTCTACGAGCAGTACTTC. This translates into CASSPLGRVYEQYF. V and J are TRBV11-2 and TRBJ2-7; D possibly matches TRBD1 or TRBD2 (5 bases each). The CDR3 runs 14 residues. Germline-derived CDR1 and CDR2 are SGHAT and FQNNGV. V lost 5 bases and J lost 3, with 14 bases in between.